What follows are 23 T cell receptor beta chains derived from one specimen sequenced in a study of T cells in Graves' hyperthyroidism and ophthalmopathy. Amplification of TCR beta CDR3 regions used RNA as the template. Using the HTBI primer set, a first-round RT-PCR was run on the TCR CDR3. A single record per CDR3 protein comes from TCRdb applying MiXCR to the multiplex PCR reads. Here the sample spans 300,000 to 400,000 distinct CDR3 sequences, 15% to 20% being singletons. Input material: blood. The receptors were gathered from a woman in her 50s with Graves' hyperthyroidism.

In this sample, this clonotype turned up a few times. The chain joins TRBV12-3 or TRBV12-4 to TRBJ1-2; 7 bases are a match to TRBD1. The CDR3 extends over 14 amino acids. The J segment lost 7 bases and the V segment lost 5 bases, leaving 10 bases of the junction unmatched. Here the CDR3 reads CASSGLKGAFGYTF. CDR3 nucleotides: TGTGCCAGCAGTGGTCTTAAGGGGGCGTTTGGCTACACCTTC.

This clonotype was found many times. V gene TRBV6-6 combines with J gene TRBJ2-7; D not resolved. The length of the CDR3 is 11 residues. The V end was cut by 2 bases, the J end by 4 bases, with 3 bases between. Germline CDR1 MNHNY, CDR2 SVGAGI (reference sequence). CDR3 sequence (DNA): TGTGCCAGCAGTTACAAATACGAGCAGTACGTC. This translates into CASSYKYEQYV.

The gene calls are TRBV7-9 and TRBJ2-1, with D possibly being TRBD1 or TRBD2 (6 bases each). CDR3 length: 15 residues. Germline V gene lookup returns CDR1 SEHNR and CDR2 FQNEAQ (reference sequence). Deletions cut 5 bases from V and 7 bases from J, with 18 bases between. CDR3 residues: CASSLGRWGANEQFF. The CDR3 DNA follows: TGTGCCAGCAGCCTAGGCCGGTGGGGGGCGAATGAGCAGTTCTTC. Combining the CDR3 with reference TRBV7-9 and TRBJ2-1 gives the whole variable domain DTGVSQNPRHKITKRGQNVTFRCDPISEHNRLYWYRQTLGQGPEFLTYFQNEAQLEKSRLLSDRFSAERPKGSFSTLEIQRTEQGDSAMYLCASSLGRWGANEQFFGPGTRLTVL.

For the CDR3, the DNA is TGTGCCAGCAGCCGACTGTGGGGGCCTGGAAACACCATATATTTT. Encoded protein: CASSRLWGPGNTIYF. V is TRBV3-1 and J is TRBJ1-3; possibly TRBD1 for D (6 bases). Germline V gene sequence: CDR1 LGHDT, CDR2 YNNKEL (reference sequence). V lost 4 bases and J lost 2, with 12 bases in between. This CDR3 is 15 amino acids long.

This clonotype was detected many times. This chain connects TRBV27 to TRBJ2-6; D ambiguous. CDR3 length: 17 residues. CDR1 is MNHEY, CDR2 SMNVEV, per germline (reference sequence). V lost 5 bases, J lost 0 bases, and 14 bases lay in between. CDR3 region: CASSPFRPTSGANVLTF. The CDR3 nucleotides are TGTGCCAGCAGTCCCTTTCGACCGACCTCTGGGGCCAACGTCCTGACTTTC.

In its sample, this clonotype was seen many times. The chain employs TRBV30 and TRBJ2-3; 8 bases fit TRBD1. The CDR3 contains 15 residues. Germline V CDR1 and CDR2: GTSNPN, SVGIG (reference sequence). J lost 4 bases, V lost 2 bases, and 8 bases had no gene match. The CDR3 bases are TGTGCCTGGAGTCCCAGGGGGCCTGGTTCAGATACGCAGTATTTT. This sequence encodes CAWSPRGPGSDTQYF.

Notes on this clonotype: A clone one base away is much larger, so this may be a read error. Here the CDR3 DNA reads TGCAGTGCTAGTAGAGCGCCTACCTACGAGCAGTTCTTC. This gives the protein CSASRAPTYEQFF. The V call is TRBV20-1, the J call TRBJ2-7; D ambiguous. The end of the DNA is better explained by TRBJ2-1, so the J call may be wrong. CDR1 is DFQATT, CDR2 SNEGSKA, per germline (reference sequence). This CDR3 comprises 13 residues.

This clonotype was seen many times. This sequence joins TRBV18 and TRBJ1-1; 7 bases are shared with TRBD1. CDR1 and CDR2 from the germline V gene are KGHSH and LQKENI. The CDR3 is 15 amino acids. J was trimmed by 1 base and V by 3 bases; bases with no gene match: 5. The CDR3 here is CASSPGTDSNTEAFF. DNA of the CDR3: TGTGCCAGCTCACCCGGGACAGATTCGAACACTGAAGCTTTCTTT.

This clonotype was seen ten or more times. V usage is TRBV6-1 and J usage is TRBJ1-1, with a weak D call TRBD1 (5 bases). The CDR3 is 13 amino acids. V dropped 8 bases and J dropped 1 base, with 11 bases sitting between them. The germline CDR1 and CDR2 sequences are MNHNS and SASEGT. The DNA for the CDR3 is TGTGCCAGCTCAGGGTACCCGAACACTGAAGCTTTCTTT. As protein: CASSGYPNTEAFF.

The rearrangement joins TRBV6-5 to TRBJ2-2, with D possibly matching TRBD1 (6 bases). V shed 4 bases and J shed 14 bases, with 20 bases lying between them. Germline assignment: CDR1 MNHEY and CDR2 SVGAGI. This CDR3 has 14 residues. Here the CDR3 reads CASSSAGASGKLFF. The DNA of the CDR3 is TGTGCCAGCAGTTCGGCAGGGGCCTCGGGGAAACTGTTTTTT.

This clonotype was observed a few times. DNA for the CDR3: TGCGCCAGCAGCCAAGGAGGAGGGCCCTACAATGAGCAGTTCTTC. This sequence encodes CASSQGGGPYNEQFF. The chain links TRBV4-1 to TRBJ2-1; D may be TRBD2 (6 bases). The CDR3 has 15 amino acids. Trimming shortened V by 1 base and J by 2 bases, and 9 bases separated the two germline ends. Looked up from germline, CDR1 is MGHRA and CDR2 is YSYEKL.

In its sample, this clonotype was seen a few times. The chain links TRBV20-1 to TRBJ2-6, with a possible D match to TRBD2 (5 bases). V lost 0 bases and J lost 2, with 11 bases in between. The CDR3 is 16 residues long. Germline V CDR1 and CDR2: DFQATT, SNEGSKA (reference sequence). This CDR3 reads CSARDERSAGANVLTF. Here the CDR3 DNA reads TGCAGTGCTAGAGATGAGCGGAGCGCTGGGGCCAACGTCCTGACTTTC.

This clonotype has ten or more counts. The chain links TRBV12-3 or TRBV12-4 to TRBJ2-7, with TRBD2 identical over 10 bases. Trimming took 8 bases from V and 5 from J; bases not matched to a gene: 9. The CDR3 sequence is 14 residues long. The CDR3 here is CASLSALAGDEQYF. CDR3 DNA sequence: TGTGCCAGCCTTTCAGCTCTAGCGGGAGACGAGCAGTACTTC.

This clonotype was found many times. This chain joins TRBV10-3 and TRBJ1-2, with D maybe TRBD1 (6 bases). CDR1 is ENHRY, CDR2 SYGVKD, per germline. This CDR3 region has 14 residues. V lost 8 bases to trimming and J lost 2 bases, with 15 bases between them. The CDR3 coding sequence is TGTGCCATCGCGGCAGGGGACATAAACTATGGCTACACCTTC. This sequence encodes CAIAAGDINYGYTF.

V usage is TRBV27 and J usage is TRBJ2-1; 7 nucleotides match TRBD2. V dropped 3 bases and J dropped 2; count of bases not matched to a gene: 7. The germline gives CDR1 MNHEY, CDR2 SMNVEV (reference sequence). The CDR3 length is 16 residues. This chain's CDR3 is CASSLGREVPYNEQFF. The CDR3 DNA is TGTGCCAGCAGTTTGGGGAGGGAGGTTCCCTACAATGAGCAGTTCTTC.

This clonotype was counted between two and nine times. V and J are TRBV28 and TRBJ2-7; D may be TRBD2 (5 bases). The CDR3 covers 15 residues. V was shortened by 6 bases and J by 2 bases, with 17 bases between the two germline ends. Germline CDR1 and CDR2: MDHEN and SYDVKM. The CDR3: CASSPGGRPPYEQYF. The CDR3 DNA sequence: TGTGCCAGCAGCCCTGGCGGGCGCCCTCCCTACGAGCAGTACTTC.

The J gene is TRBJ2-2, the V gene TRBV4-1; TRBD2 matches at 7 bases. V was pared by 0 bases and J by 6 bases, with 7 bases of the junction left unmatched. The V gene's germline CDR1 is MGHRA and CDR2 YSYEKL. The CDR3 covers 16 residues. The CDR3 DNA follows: TGCGCCAGCAGCCAAGAAAGCGGGGTTTTTGCCGGGGAGCTGTTTTTT. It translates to CASSQESGVFAGELFF.

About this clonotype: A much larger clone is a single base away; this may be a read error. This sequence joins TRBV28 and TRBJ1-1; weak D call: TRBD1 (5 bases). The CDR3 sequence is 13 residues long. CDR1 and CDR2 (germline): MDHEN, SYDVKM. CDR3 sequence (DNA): TGTGTCAGCTTAAACCCGGACACCCATTTTGCTTTCTTT. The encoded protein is CVSLNPDTHFAFF. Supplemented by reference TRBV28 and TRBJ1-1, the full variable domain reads DVKVTQSSRYLVKRTGEKVFLECVQDMDHENMFWYRQDPGLGLRLIYFSYDVKMKEKGDIPEGYSVSREKKERFSLILESASTNQTSMYLCVSLNPDTHFAFFGQGTRLTVV.

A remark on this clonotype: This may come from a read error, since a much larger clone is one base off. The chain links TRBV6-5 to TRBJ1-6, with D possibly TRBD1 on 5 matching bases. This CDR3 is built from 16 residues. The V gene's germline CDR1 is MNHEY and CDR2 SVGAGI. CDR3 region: CASSYGGALYSSPLHF. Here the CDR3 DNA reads TGTGCCAGCAGTTACGGGGGAGCGCTCTATAGTTCACCCCTCCACTTT.

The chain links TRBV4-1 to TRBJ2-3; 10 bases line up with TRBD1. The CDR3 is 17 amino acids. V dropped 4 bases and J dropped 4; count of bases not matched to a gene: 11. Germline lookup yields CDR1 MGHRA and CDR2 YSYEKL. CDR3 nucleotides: TGCGCCAGCAGCCTCCTTGGACAGGGGGGAATAGCAGATACGCAGTATTTT. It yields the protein CASSLLGQGGIADTQYF.

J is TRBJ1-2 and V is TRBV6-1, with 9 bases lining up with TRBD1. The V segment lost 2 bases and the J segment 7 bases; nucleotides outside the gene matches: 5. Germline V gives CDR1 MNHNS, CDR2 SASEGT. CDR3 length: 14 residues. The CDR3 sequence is CASSERQGEVGYTF. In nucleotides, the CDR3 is TGTGCCAGCAGTGAAAGACAGGGGGAAGTTGGCTACACCTTC.

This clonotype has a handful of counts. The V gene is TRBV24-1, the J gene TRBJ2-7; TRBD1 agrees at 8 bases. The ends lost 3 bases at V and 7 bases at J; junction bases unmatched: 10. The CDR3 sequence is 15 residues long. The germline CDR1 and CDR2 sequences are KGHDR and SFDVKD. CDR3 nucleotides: TGTGCCACCAGTGATGGCTCGGACAGGGTTGGGGAGCAGTACTTC. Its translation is CATSDGSDRVGEQYF.

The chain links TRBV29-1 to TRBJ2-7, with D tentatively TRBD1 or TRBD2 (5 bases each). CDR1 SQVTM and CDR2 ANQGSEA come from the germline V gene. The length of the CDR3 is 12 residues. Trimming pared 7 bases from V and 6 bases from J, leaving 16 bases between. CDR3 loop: CSAGEQGGEQYF. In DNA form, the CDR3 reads TGCAGCGCTGGGGAGCAGGGCGGCGAGCAGTACTTC.